The next 22 T cell receptor beta chains were all read from a single sample in a study of blood T cell repertoires in COVID-19 (dated by TCRdb to about 2020). Library preparation employed the immunoSEQ multiplex PCR assay. TCRdb carries this immuneACCESS record with in-frame sequences only. Its versions omit some clonotypes, under half of them owing to an unresolved V gene in the studies checked, with the rest unexplained. For this sample there are about 77,000 clones; about 80% appear just once. The leading ten clones occupy 4% to 6% of the sample. The sequenced sample consisted of peripheral blood. Receptor source: an older woman with acute or convalescent COVID-19.

This chain links TRBV7-9 with TRBJ1-1, with TRBD1 identical over 10 bases. The CDR3 loop spans 15 amino acids. CDR1 and CDR2 from the germline V gene are SEHNR and FQNEAQ (reference sequence). V lost 4 bases, J lost 4 bases, and 6 bases stayed unmatched. The CDR3 here is CASSSMTGGGTEAFF. The DNA for the CDR3 is TGTGCCAGCAGCTCGATGACAGGGGGCGGCACTGAAGCTTTCTTT.

The V call is TRBV19, the J call TRBJ2-2, with 9 bases matching TRBD1. Germline-derived CDR1 and CDR2 are LNHDA and SQIVND (reference sequence). This CDR3 spans 15 amino acids. Trimming cost V 4 bases and J 5 bases; bases outside gene matches: 5. The CDR3 coding sequence is TGTGCCAGTAGTAGATACAGGGGGCAGACCGGGGAGCTGTTTTTT. This gives the protein CASSRYRGQTGELFF.

The genes are TRBV7-6 and TRBJ2-1, with 7 nucleotides matching TRBD2. Per the germline V gene, CDR1 is SGHVS and CDR2 is FNYEAQ. V lost 2 bases, J lost 5 bases, and 9 bases stayed unmatched. The CDR3 covers 16 residues. This chain's CDR3 is CASSLSALATNNEQFF. Written as DNA, the CDR3 is TGTGCCAGCAGCTTATCGGCACTAGCGACTAACAATGAGCAGTTCTTC.

CDR3 coding DNA: TGTGCCAGCAGCTCCTGGCTGAATTACGAGCAGTACTTC. It yields the protein CASSSWLNYEQYF. The chain carries TRBV5-8 and TRBJ2-7; unclear D gene. The germline CDR1 and CDR2 sequences are SGHTS and YDEGEE. This CDR3 spans 13 amino acids. With 3 bases removed from V and 4 bases from J, the gap between germline ends came to 11 bases.

V usage is TRBV4-3 and J usage is TRBJ1-1, with 7 bases fitting TRBD1. The ends lost 5 bases at V and 7 bases at J; junction bases unmatched: 19. CDR3 size: 17 residues. Germline V gene data show CDR1 as LGHNA and CDR2 as YSLEER. The CDR3 nucleotides read TGCGCCAGCAGCGAGGGGATGTTCCGGGACAGTAAAATTGAAGCTTTCTTT. It encodes CASSEGMFRDSKIEAFF.

This clone showed up just a few times. This rearrangement joins TRBV24-1 to TRBJ1-1, with D hard to call. Trimming took off 4 bases at V and 0 bases at J, with 5 bases between the two ends. There are 13 residues in the CDR3. In germline, CDR1 is KGHDR, CDR2 SFDVKD. As DNA, the CDR3 is TGTGCCACCAGTGACGGGATGAACACTGAAGCTTTCTTT. This encodes CATSDGMNTEAFF.

J is TRBJ1-2 and V is TRBV9; TRBD1 might be the D (5 bases). The CDR3 runs to 15 residues. Germline V CDR1 and CDR2: SGDLS, YYNGEE. V lost 3 bases and J 8 bases, leaving 20 bases between the germline ends. The CDR3 loop reads CASSDQGGVGSGYTF. CDR3 nucleotides: TGTGCCAGCAGCGACCAGGGCGGGGTAGGGAGCGGCTACACCTTC.

This clone has a single count. The rearrangement links TRBV11-1 to TRBJ1-1, with unresolved D. V lost 1 base, J lost 5 bases, and 17 bases lay in between. Germline loops: CDR1 SGHAT, CDR2 FQDESV (reference sequence). CDR3 length equals 16 residues. The CDR3 DNA is TGTGCCAGCAGCTTAGTGGTCCGGGGTGAAGGGACTGAAGCTTTCTTT. As protein: CASSLVVRGEGTEAFF.

The genes are TRBV14 and TRBJ2-7; unclear D gene. The germline V and J ends were trimmed by 3 bases and 1 base, with 13 bases remaining between them. The CDR3 is 15 residues long. Germline CDR1 reads SGHDN; CDR2 reads FVKESK. This CDR3 is CASSQSGSSSYEQYF. DNA of the CDR3: TGTGCCAGCAGCCAGTCCGGGTCGTCTTCCTACGAGCAGTACTTC.

This clone turned up a few times. This sequence joins TRBV5-1 and TRBJ1-2; a weak D match, TRBD1 (6 bases). CDR3 length: 14 residues. V lost 4 bases to trimming and J lost 6 bases, with 16 bases between them. CDR1 is SGHRS and CDR2 is YFSETQ in the germline V gene. The CDR3 DNA reads as TGCGCCAGCAGCATAGGGGGGGTCCGAGATGGCTACACCTTC. This translates into CASSIGGVRDGYTF.

This sequence joins TRBV15 and TRBJ1-3; no definite D call. V lost 3 bases, J lost 0 bases, and 18 bases lay in between. This CDR3 is built from 18 residues. CDR1 LNHNV and CDR2 YYDKDF come from the germline V gene (reference sequence). CDR3 coding DNA: TGTGCCACCAGCAGGACCCGGGAAGGGCCCTCCTCTGGAAACACCATATATTTT. Its protein is CATSRTREGPSSGNTIYF.

This clone was detected only once. V is TRBV4-1 and J is TRBJ1-6; a possible D gene is TRBD1 (5 bases). Germline assignment: CDR1 MGHRA and CDR2 YSYEKL. Trimming removed 1 base at V and 11 bases at J, with 9 bases between. The CDR3 loop spans 13 amino acids. The CDR3: CASSQGGEAPLHF. CDR3 bases: TGCGCCAGCAGCCAAGGGGGGGAGGCACCCCTCCACTTT.

This rearrangement joins TRBV24-1 to TRBJ2-1, with 12 positions matching TRBD2. The CDR3 is 18 residues long. With V trimmed by 3 bases and J by 7 bases, 12 bases remained unmatched. Germline V gene lookup returns CDR1 KGHDR and CDR2 SFDVKD. CDR3 nucleotides: TGTGCCACCAGTGATAGAGTTCTAGCGGGGGGGCGAGGGAATGAGCAGTTCTTC. This sequence encodes CATSDRVLAGGRGNEQFF.

V gene TRBV7-9 combines with J gene TRBJ2-1, with D possibly TRBD1 on 5 matching bases. V was pared by 2 bases and J by 5 bases, with 16 bases between. The CDR3 length is 16 residues. Germline V CDR1 and CDR2: SEHNR, FQNEAQ (reference sequence). CDR3 loop: CASSLKGSRVHNEQFF. DNA of the CDR3: TGTGCCAGCAGCTTAAAGGGGTCCCGGGTCCACAATGAGCAGTTCTTC.

This chain joins TRBV18 and TRBJ1-3; weak D call: TRBD1 (6 bases). The ends were cut back, 3 bases at V and 2 bases at J, with 20 bases in the middle. The CDR3 has 18 residues. The germline gives CDR1 KGHSH, CDR2 LQKENI. This CDR3 is CASSPRSQGGGAGNTIYF. The CDR3 region has the DNA TGTGCCAGCTCACCGAGATCACAGGGTGGAGGAGCTGGAAACACCATATATTTT.

This chain connects TRBV3-1 (or the pseudogene TRBV3-2) to TRBJ2-7; D gene uncertain. The CDR3 covers 13 residues. CDR1 and CDR2 from the germline V gene are LGHDT and YNNKEL (reference sequence). V was clipped by 1 base and J by 5 bases, with 9 bases between them. The CDR3 region has the DNA TGTGCCAGCAGCCAAGCCTCACCGGACGAGCAGTACTTC. Translated, it gives CASSQASPDEQYF.

The CDR3 loop reads CASSLVVGSYEQYF. Here the CDR3 DNA reads TGTGCCAGCAGCTTGGTAGTCGGTTCCTACGAGCAGTACTTC. The chain is built from TRBV5-6 and TRBJ2-7; D is ambiguous. The germline gives CDR1 SGHDT, CDR2 YYEEEE. V shed 0 bases and J shed 1 base, with 8 bases lying between them. This CDR3 is built from 14 residues.

The chain recombines TRBV7-8 with TRBJ1-4, with a weak D call TRBD1 (5 bases). With 5 bases removed from V and 2 bases from J, the gap between germline ends came to 9 bases. In germline, CDR1 is SGHVS, CDR2 FQNEAQ. This CDR3 has 14 amino acids. The CDR3 bases are TGTGCCAGCAGCCTCAGGGTGACTAATGAAAAACTGTTTTTT. Translated, it gives CASSLRVTNEKLFF. The entire variable domain, with the rest obtained from reference TRBV7-8 and TRBJ1-4, is as follows: GAGVSQSPRYKVAKRGQDVALRCDPISGHVSLFWYQQALGQGPEFLTYFQNEAQLDKSGLPSDRFFAERPEGSVSTLKIQRTQQEDSAVYLCASSLRVTNEKLFFGSGTQLSVL.

The chain carries TRBV7-3 and TRBJ1-1; perhaps TRBD1 as D (5 bases). The length of the CDR3 is 15 residues. From germline, CDR1 is SGHTA and CDR2 FQGTGA. The V gene lost 0 bases and the J gene lost 3 bases, with 11 bases spanning the gap. The CDR3 loop reads CASSLTTAGHTEAFF. The CDR3 DNA is TGTGCCAGCAGCTTAACGACAGCAGGCCACACTGAAGCTTTCTTT. Using reference TRBV7-3 and TRBJ1-1 for the parts outside the CDR3, the full variable domain is GAGVSQTPSNKVTEKGKYVELRCDPISGHTALYWYRQSLGQGPEFLIYFQGTGAADDSGLPNDRFFAVRPEGSVSTLKIQRTERGDSAVYLCASSLTTAGHTEAFFGQGTRLTVV.

The chain uses TRBV27 and TRBJ1-2, with 9 bases lining up with TRBD1. V was clipped by 6 bases and J by 5 bases; unmatched bases: 7. The germline CDR1 and CDR2 sequences are MNHEY and SMNVEV (reference sequence). The CDR3 is made up of 14 amino acids. DNA for the CDR3: TGTGCCAGCAGACCACAGGGGGCAGGGTATGGCTACACCTTC. The encoded protein is CASRPQGAGYGYTF.

The V gene is TRBV4-3, the J gene TRBJ1-1; D might be TRBD1 (6 bases). Germline V gene data show CDR1 as LGHNA and CDR2 as YSLEER. The CDR3 spans 16 residues. V lost 0 bases and J 1 base, leaving 12 bases between the germline ends. Written as DNA, the CDR3 is TGCGCCAGCAGCCAAGATAGGGGGTATGGGAACACTGAAGCTTTCTTT. Protein product: CASSQDRGYGNTEAFF.

J is TRBJ2-5 and V is TRBV18; D remains unclear. Trimming took 6 bases from V and 1 from J, leaving 15 bases between them. The length of the CDR3 is 15 residues. From germline, CDR1 is KGHSH and CDR2 LQKENI. The CDR3 is CASSSQVGSQETQYF. The CDR3 DNA reads as TGTGCCAGCTCCTCGCAGGTTGGGTCCCAAGAGACCCAGTACTTC.